Included here is one TCR beta chain sequence, with context. What it recognizes is unknown. The sample comes from a study of cytomegalovirus exposure and HLA in healthy donors. Broader study findings: Most sequenced TCRs were rare (though some public TCRs occurred in many donors).

Method: immunoSEQ multiplex PCR; TCRdb's copy keeps in-frame clones and lacks some. Of tens of thousands of clones in the sample, just under 95% were seen once. V was pared by 0 bases and J by 5 bases, with 4 bases of the junction left unmatched. This CDR3 region has 15 residues. CDR1 and CDR2 from the germline V gene are KGHSH and LQKENI. The TCR originated in a man younger than 35 in good health and CMV-seronegative. The chain employs TRBV18 and TRBJ1-1; 9 bases are a match to TRBD1. Source material: PBMCs. The CDR3 loop is CASSPPTGGPTEAFF. The CDR3 DNA reads TGTGCCAGCTCACCACCGACAGGGGGGCCAACTGAAGCTTTCTTT.